The T cell receptor (beta chain) described here comes from a study of Graves' ophthalmopathy and Graves' hyperthyroidism. Overall study: Researchers obtained peripheral blood at initial diagnosis, before any treatment had begun. Notes on the study in general: A majority of expanded thyroid clonotypes exceeding 0.001 frequency were likewise present in blood. The model's ophthalmopathy progression predictions had more than 55% sensitivity and 72.22% specificity.

The TCR beta CDR3 regions underwent amplification from RNA transcripts. Second-round multiplex PCR came after a first-round RT-PCR that employed HTBI primers. Via MiXCR, TCRdb re-called the multiplex PCR reads, giving one row per CDR3 protein. The table has 350,000 to 400,000 distinct CDR3 sequences, 15% to 19% seen once; the top ten hold approximately 7%. Ineligible for inclusion were patients with other autoimmune diseases, uncontrolled infections, pregnancy or lactation. This CDR3 is 17 amino acids long. The trim removed 5 bases at V and 2 bases at J, leaving 7 bases unmatched. This clonotype was seen many times. Its antigen is currently unknown.

The chain employs TRBV12-3 or TRBV12-4 and TRBJ2-3, with 13 positions matching TRBD2. What was sequenced was peripheral blood. The receptor's source is a woman aged 18-30 years with stable Graves' hyperthyroidism. DNA of the CDR3: TGTGCCAGCAGTCCCCAGACTAGCGGGGGGTACACAGATACGCAGTATTTT. Translated, it gives CASSPQTSGGYTDTQYF.